A single TCR beta chain is shown here with its context. Other DNA sequences within the sample encode an identical CDR3. These data are taken from a study of blood T cell repertoires in COVID-19. Study-level background: The study drew acute and convalescent COVID-19 samples from the United States, Italy and Spain. T cells, B-cell-depleted T cells, or PBMCs supplied cDNA or gDNA.

The authors' processing: Cell counts per sample came from amplifying reference gene primers. TCRdb's table, derived via immunoSEQ multiplex PCR, lists solely in-frame clones and lacks some. The V and J calls and clone size were taken over from that table, and D and trimming were inferred from the DNA. Altogether around 200,000 clones are present, more than 75% being singletons, with the ten largest covering 4.4%. Per the germline V gene, CDR1 is MNHEY and CDR2 is SVGAGI. V lost 0 bases to trimming and J lost 6 bases, with 8 bases between them. CDR3 length: 14 residues. The specimen was peripheral blood. The chain links TRBV6-5 to TRBJ1-4, with D perhaps TRBD1 (5 bases). The clonotype originates from a man in his forties or fifties with acute or convalescent COVID-19. The CDR3 reads CASSYSGTDEKLFF. The CDR3 DNA follows: TGTGCCAGCAGTTACTCCGGGACTGATGAAAAACTGTTTTTT.